The 29 T cell receptor beta chains given below trace back to one sample, sequenced in a study of T-cell reconstitution after alpha-beta-depleted transplantation in children. It was with unique molecular identifiers that the TCRbeta library was prepared. TCRdb re-derived calls from the PCR reads in MiXCR, one entry per CDR3 protein. The top ten clones hold roughly 5% of a sample with 200,000 to 250,000 distinct CDR3 sequences, more than 20% of them seen once. The sequenced sample was PBMCs, mostly from graft donor cells, obtained 360 days after TCRalphabeta/CD19-depleted stem cell transplant. These receptors originate from a female patient aged 2-15 years who had a stem cell transplant for congenital amegakaryocytic thrombocytopenia, so the T cells may come from the graft donor.

The chain carries TRBV28 and TRBJ2-7; no firm D call. The CDR3 has 16 residues. V was cut by 1 base and J by 6 bases, with 19 bases left in between. Looked up from germline, CDR1 is MDHEN and CDR2 is SYDVKM. DNA for the CDR3: TGTGCCAGCAGTTTATATAGGAACGGGCCCTACGGCGAGCAGTACTTC. Its translation: CASSLYRNGPYGEQYF.

This CDR3 is CASSQDRLAGAKPAKNIQYF. Written as DNA, the CDR3 is TGCGCCAGCAGCCAAGATCGGCTGGCGGGAGCAAAGCCGGCCAAAAACATTCAGTACTTC. The rearrangement uses TRBV4-3 and TRBJ2-4; 7 positions agree with TRBD2. The CDR3 extends over 20 amino acids. V lost 0 bases to trimming and J lost 1 base; unmatched junction nucleotides: 15. Germline V gives CDR1 LGHNA, CDR2 YSLEER.

A word on this clonotype: Relative to the germline gene, one junction end is altered; a read error may explain this. The chain carries TRBV12-3 or TRBV12-4 and TRBJ1-6; weak D call: TRBD1 (6 bases). The CDR3 length is 15 residues. The CDR3 bases are TGTGCCAGCATTTTAGCGCTGGGGGGCAGGTCACCCCTCCACTTT. It yields the protein CASILALGGRSPLHF.

Only a few counts were recorded for this clonotype. The chain combines TRBV30 with TRBJ2-2; unclear D gene. The CDR3 extends over 13 amino acids. Germline-derived CDR1 and CDR2 are GTSNPN and SVGIG (reference sequence). Trimming removed 0 bases from V and 2 bases from J, with 4 bases in between. The CDR3, as DNA: TGTGCCTGGAGTGTCGACAACACCGGGGAGCTGTTTTTT. It translates to CAWSVDNTGELFF.

The gene calls are TRBV10-3 and TRBJ2-3, with TRBD1 identical over 8 bases. The CDR3 runs to 16 residues. Trimming at V came to 10 bases and at J to 3 bases, leaving 15 bases not matched to a gene. Germline V gene data show CDR1 as ENHRY and CDR2 as SYGVKD. CDR3 region: CATLRRTGLGTDTQYF. The CDR3, as DNA: TGTGCCACGCTCAGAAGGACAGGGTTGGGAACAGATACGCAGTATTTT.

This clonotype was picked up many times. CDR3 sequence reads: CASSLGGTYEQYF. CDR3 in DNA: TGTGCCAGCAGTTTAGGCGGAACCTACGAGCAGTACTTC. The chain couples TRBV28 to TRBJ2-7; D remains unclear. The germline gives CDR1 MDHEN, CDR2 SYDVKM. Trimming removed 2 bases from V and 2 bases from J, with 7 bases in between. The length of the CDR3 is 13 residues.

The chain couples TRBV10-2 to TRBJ1-2; unclear D gene. Trimming shortened V by 2 bases and J by 5 bases, and 6 bases separated the two germline ends. Germline lookup yields CDR1 WSHSY and CDR2 SAAADI. The CDR3 length is 12 residues. CDR3 loop: CASSELGYGYTF. The CDR3 DNA sequence: TGCGCCAGCAGTGAGCTCGGGTATGGCTACACCTTC.

This chain uses TRBV20-1 with TRBJ2-5; a possible D gene is TRBD2 (6 bases). This CDR3 is 15 amino acids long. V lost 0 bases, J lost 5 bases, and 16 bases lay in between. CDR1 and CDR2 (germline): DFQATT, SNEGSKA (reference sequence). The CDR3 coding sequence is TGCAGTGCTAGAGACGGCCTAGCGTATGGGGAGACCCAGTACTTC. Translating gives CSARDGLAYGETQYF.

This clonotype was seen just once. The V and J genes are TRBV7-2 and TRBJ2-5; D is perhaps TRBD2 (5 bases). V was trimmed by 3 bases and J by 9 bases, leaving 17 bases between them. Germline V gene lookup returns CDR1 SGHTA and CDR2 FQGNSA. There are 14 residues in the CDR3. CDR3 in DNA: TGTGCCAGCAGCTTCTCGAATGGGCCAGCGGCCCAGTACTTC. Its protein is CASSFSNGPAAQYF.

This clonotype showed up just a few times. The chain recombines TRBV6-2 or TRBV6-3 with TRBJ2-1; D is perhaps TRBD1 or TRBD2 (5 bases each). The V gene lost 7 bases and the J gene lost 5 bases, with 15 bases spanning the gap. This CDR3 is 14 amino acids long. The germline V gene has CDR1 MNHEY and CDR2 SVGEGT. The DNA for the CDR3 is TGTGCCAGCAATCGGGACGGAACAAACAATGAGCAGTTCTTC. It yields the protein CASNRDGTNNEQFF.

The gene calls are TRBV28 and TRBJ2-3, with D tentatively TRBD2 (5 bases). V dropped 7 bases and J dropped 4 bases, with 21 bases sitting between them. The germline gives CDR1 MDHEN, CDR2 SYDVKM. The CDR3 is 16 residues long. The CDR3 DNA sequence: TGTGCCAGCATCAAAGTAATGGGGAGAATGGCAGATACGCAGTATTTT. Translation gives CASIKVMGRMADTQYF. Drawing the rest from reference TRBV28 and TRBJ2-3, the complete variable domain is DVKVTQSSRYLVKRTGEKVFLECVQDMDHENMFWYRQDPGLGLRLIYFSYDVKMKEKGDIPEGYSVSREKKERFSLILESASTNQTSMYLCASIKVMGRMADTQYFGPGTRLTVL.

The chain joins TRBV12-3 or TRBV12-4 to TRBJ2-7; TRBD1 agrees at 8 bases. Trimming cost V 6 bases and J 3 bases; bases outside gene matches: 10. This CDR3 region has 15 residues. The CDR3 DNA reads TGTGCCAGCAGGATAACAGGGGGATACGGCTACGAGCAGTACTTC. The encoded protein is CASRITGGYGYEQYF.

This clonotype was found a few times. This sequence joins TRBV20-1 and TRBJ1-2; D not resolved. Looked up from germline, CDR1 is DFQATT and CDR2 is SNEGSKA (reference sequence). Trimming left V 6 bases short and J 4 bases short, with 15 bases between. The CDR3 is 13 amino acids. CDR3 region: CSAKIVSVYGYTF. CDR3 nucleotide sequence: TGCAGTGCCAAAATAGTGTCGGTCTATGGCTACACCTTC.

The rearrangement uses TRBV7-9 and TRBJ2-7; no firm D call. Germline CDR1 and CDR2: SEHNR and FQNEAQ (reference sequence). The length of the CDR3 is 11 residues. V was trimmed by 4 bases and J by 3 bases, leaving 4 bases between them. In DNA, the CDR3 is TGTGCCAGCAGCTCCATCTACGAGCAGTACTTC. Residues: CASSSIYEQYF.

This clonotype was counted many times. V usage is TRBV2 and J usage is TRBJ1-1; D unclear. CDR1 SNHLY and CDR2 FYNNEI come from the germline V gene. Trimming took 7 bases from V and 0 from J, leaving 9 bases between them. The CDR3 runs to 13 residues. CDR3 region: CASKVTLNTEAFF. CDR3 DNA: TGTGCCAGCAAGGTCACGCTGAACACTGAAGCTTTCTTT.

This clonotype was recorded a few times. This rearrangement joins TRBV11-2 to TRBJ2-5, with D perhaps given as TRBD1 or TRBD2 (5 bases each). CDR3 size: 13 residues. CDR1 is SGHAT, CDR2 FQNNGV, per germline. Trimming stripped 5 bases from V and 1 base from J, with 8 bases between. The CDR3 DNA is TGTGCCAGCAGCATGGGGGTCCAAGAGACCCAGTACTTC. As protein: CASSMGVQETQYF.

The gene calls are TRBV4-2 and TRBJ2-2, with TRBD2 matching 8 bases. Germline V gene lookup returns CDR1 LGHNA and CDR2 YNFKEQ. The CDR3 has 17 residues. J was trimmed by 6 bases and V by 0 bases; bases with no gene match: 9. CDR3 sequence reads: CASSQDFGGARPGELFF. CDR3 in DNA: TGTGCCAGCAGCCAAGATTTCGGGGGGGCCCGTCCCGGGGAGCTGTTTTTT.

The chain employs TRBV5-5 and TRBJ1-2; 8 nucleotides align to TRBD1. The V segment lost 3 bases and the J segment 3 bases; nucleotides outside the gene matches: 7. The CDR3 consists of 15 residues. CDR1 is SGHKS, CDR2 YYEKEE, per germline (reference sequence). The CDR3 DNA follows: TGTGCCAGCAGCTCCGATTACAGGGGGGACTATGGCTACACCTTC. It is translated as CASSSDYRGDYGYTF.

This clonotype was picked up a small number of times. The V gene is TRBV28, the J gene TRBJ2-5; D uncertain. Trimming stripped 3 bases from V and 2 bases from J, with 7 bases between. Germline-derived CDR1 and CDR2 are MDHEN and SYDVKM. This CDR3 has 13 amino acids. In DNA, the CDR3 is TGTGCCAGCAGTTTTGGCCTACAAGAGACCCAGTACTTC. Translation: CASSFGLQETQYF. The full variable domain, in which reference TRBV28 and TRBJ2-5 provide the parts outside the CDR3, is DVKVTQSSRYLVKRTGEKVFLECVQDMDHENMFWYRQDPGLGLRLIYFSYDVKMKEKGDIPEGYSVSREKKERFSLILESASTNQTSMYLCASSFGLQETQYFGPGTRLLVL.

The chain uses TRBV3-1 and TRBJ2-1, with 8 bases that match TRBD2. Germline CDR1 and CDR2: LGHDT and YNNKEL (reference sequence). The CDR3 contains 16 residues. V lost 3 bases, J lost 7 bases, and 11 bases stayed unmatched. The CDR3 bases are TGTGCCAGCAGCCAGATACCAAGCGGGGGTAGGAATGAGCAGTTCTTC. As protein: CASSQIPSGGRNEQFF.

The chain uses TRBV2 and TRBJ2-7; 8 bases line up with TRBD1. Per germline, CDR1 SNHLY and CDR2 FYNNEI. This CDR3 spans 13 amino acids. V lost 10 bases, J lost 0 bases, and 5 bases stayed unmatched. The DNA of the CDR3 is TGTGCCACCACCGGGACAGGCTCCTACGAGCAGTACTTC. Its protein is CATTGTGSYEQYF. The full variable domain, its missing parts supplied by reference TRBV2 and TRBJ2-7, is EPEVTQTPSHQVTQMGQEVILRCVPISNHLYFYWYRQILGQKVEFLVSFYNNEISEKSEIFDDQFSVERPDGSNFTLKIRSTKLEDSAMYFCATTGTGSYEQYFGPGTRLTVT.

This chain joins TRBV28 and TRBJ2-3; 9 positions match TRBD2. This CDR3 is 17 amino acids long. V gave up 5 bases and J gave up 5 bases; unmatched junction bases: 14. Germline-derived CDR1 and CDR2 are MDHEN and SYDVKM. The CDR3 spells CASSPPRGAGGGDTQYF. CDR3 bases: TGTGCCAGCAGTCCCCCCCGAGGAGCGGGGGGCGGAGATACGCAGTATTTT.

This clonotype has only a few counts. The CDR3 reads CASSPRAATNTGELFF. CDR3 nucleotides: TGTGCCAGCAGTCCGCGGGCAGCCACGAACACCGGGGAGCTGTTTTTT. V usage is TRBV12-3 or TRBV12-4 and J usage is TRBJ2-2; D perhaps matches TRBD2 (5 bases). The CDR3 spans 16 residues. V lost 5 bases and J lost 0, with 13 bases in between.

V usage is TRBV19 and J usage is TRBJ2-1; 9 positions match TRBD2. The CDR3 has 15 amino acids. The V and J ends lost 7 bases and 6 bases, in that order; junction bases with no gene match: 10. CDR1 LNHDA and CDR2 SQIVND come from the germline V gene (reference sequence). CDR3 sequence: CASIGRSGGTNEQFF. CDR3 nucleotides: TGTGCCAGTATAGGGCGGAGCGGGGGGACCAATGAGCAGTTCTTC.

This clonotype was counted many times. This sequence joins TRBV29-1 and TRBJ2-1; no clear D gene. Germline V gives CDR1 SQVTM, CDR2 ANQGSEA. V was pared by 7 bases and J by 8 bases, with 12 bases between. CDR3 size: 11 residues. The CDR3 loop reads CSAAGSHEQFF. CDR3 nucleotides: TGCAGCGCAGCAGGTAGCCATGAGCAGTTCTTC.

The table lists this clonotype with a few counts. The chain has TRBV10-3 and TRBJ2-3; TRBD2 matches at 8 bases. CDR1 and CDR2 from the germline V gene are ENHRY and SYGVKD. This CDR3 region has 17 residues. Trimming took 3 bases from V and 1 from J; bases not matched to a gene: 9. CDR3 amino acids: CAISDSAGLDGTDTQYF. CDR3 DNA: TGTGCCATCAGTGATTCGGCGGGACTAGACGGCACAGATACGCAGTATTTT.

This CDR3 reads CASSFRLAGTDTQYF. As DNA, the CDR3 is TGTGCCAGCAGCTTTAGACTAGCGGGGACAGATACGCAGTATTTT. The chain couples TRBV7-8 to TRBJ2-3; 11 positions agree with TRBD2. The germline CDR1 and CDR2 sequences are SGHVS and FQNEAQ. The CDR3 runs 15 residues. Trimming removed 3 bases from V and 3 bases from J; junction bases left unmatched: 2.

The V and J genes are TRBV4-2 and TRBJ2-7; D perhaps matches TRBD2 (5 bases). V lost 5 bases and J 3 bases, leaving 20 bases between the germline ends. The CDR3 sequence is 16 residues long. Germline lookup yields CDR1 LGHNA and CDR2 YNFKEQ. The CDR3 sequence is CASSTPFGGLNYEQYF. CDR3 in DNA: TGTGCCAGCAGCACTCCCTTTGGAGGACTGAACTACGAGCAGTACTTC.

This clonotype appeared a few times. The genes are TRBV12-3 or TRBV12-4 and TRBJ1-2; D is possibly TRBD1 (6 bases). The CDR3 has 13 amino acids. Trimming pared 3 bases from V and 7 bases from J, leaving 12 bases between. DNA of the CDR3: TGTGCCAGCAGTTTTGTACAGGGAATTGGCTACACCTTC. It encodes CASSFVQGIGYTF.